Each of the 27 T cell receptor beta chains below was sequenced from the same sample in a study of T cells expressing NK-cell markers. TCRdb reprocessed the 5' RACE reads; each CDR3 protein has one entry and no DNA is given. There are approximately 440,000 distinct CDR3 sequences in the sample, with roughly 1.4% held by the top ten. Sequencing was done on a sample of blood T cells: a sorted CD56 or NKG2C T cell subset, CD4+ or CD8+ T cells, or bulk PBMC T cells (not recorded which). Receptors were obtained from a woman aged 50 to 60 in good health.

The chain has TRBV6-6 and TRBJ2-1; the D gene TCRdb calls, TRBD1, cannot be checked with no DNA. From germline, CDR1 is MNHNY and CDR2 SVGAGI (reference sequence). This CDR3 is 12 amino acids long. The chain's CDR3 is CASGPSPPGQFF.

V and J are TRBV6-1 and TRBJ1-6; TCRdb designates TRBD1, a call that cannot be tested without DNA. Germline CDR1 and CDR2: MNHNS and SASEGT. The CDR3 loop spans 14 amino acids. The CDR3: CATRGQPYNSPLHF.

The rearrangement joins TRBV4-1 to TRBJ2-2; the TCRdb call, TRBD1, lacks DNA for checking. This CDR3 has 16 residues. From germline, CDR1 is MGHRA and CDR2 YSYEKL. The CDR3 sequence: CASSQGNRAGTGELFF.

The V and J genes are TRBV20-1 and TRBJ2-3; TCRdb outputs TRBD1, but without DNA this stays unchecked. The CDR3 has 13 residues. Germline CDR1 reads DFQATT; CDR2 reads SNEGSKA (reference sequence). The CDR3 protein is CSAGDPYTDTQYF.

The CDR3 loop reads CASSQPPGPRDNQPQHF. This chain connects TRBV4-1 to TRBJ1-5; TCRdb lists TRBD1, though no DNA is available to test this call. This CDR3 has 17 residues. CDR1 MGHRA and CDR2 YSYEKL come from the germline V gene.

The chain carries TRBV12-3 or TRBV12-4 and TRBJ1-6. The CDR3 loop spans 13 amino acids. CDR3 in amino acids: CASSYHDNSPLHF.

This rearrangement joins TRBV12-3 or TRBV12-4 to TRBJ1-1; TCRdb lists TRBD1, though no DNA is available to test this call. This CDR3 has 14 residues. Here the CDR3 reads CASTVTGMNTEAFF.

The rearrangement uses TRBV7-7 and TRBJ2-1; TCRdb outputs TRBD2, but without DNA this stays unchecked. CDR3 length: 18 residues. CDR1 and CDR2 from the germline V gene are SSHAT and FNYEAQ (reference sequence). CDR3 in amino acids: CASSLAPRGLAGANEQFF.

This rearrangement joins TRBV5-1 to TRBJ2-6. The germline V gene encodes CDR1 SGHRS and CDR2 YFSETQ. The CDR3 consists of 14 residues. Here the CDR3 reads CASSLRGGANVLTF.

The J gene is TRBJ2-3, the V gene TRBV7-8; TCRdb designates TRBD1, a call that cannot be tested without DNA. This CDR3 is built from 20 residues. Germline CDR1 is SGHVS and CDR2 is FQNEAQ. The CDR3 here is CASSFGRTGGPKLYTDTQYF.

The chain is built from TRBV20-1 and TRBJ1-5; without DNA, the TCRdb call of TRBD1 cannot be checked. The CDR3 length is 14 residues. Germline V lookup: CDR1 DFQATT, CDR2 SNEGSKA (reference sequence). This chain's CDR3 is CSAGDRGISQPQHF.

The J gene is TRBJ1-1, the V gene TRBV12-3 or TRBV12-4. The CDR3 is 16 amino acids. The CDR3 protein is CASKAGGVAMNTEAFF.

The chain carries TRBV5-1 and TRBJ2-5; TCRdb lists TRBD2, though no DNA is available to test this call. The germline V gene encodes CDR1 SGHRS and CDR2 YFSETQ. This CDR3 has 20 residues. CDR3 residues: CASSQTRGQGTSGSRETQYF.

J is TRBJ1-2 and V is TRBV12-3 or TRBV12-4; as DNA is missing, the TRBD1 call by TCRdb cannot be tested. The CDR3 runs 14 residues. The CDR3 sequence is CASSLGAQGSGYTF.

The CDR3 here is CASRSPHRPNTEAFF. The gene calls are TRBV10-1 and TRBJ1-1; TCRdb lists TRBD1, though no DNA is available to test this call. CDR1 is WNHNN, CDR2 SYGVQD, per germline (reference sequence). This CDR3 region has 15 residues.

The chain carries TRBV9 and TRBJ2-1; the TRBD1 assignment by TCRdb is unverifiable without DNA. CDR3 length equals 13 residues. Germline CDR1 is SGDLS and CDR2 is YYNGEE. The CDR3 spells CASSPVLGNEQFF.

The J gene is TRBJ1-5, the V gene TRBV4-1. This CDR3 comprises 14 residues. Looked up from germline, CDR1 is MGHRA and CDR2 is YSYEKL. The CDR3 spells CASSQDVGGQPQHF.

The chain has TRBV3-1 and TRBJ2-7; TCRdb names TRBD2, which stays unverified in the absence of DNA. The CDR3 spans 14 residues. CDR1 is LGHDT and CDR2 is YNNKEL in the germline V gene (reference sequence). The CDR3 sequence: CASSQTSGSYEQYF.

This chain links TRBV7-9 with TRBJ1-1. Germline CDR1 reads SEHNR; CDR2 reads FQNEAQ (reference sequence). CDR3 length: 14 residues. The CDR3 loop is CASSPTRSGTEAFF.

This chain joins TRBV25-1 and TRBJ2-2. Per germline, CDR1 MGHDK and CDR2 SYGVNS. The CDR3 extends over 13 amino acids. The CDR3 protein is CASMRNPTGELFF.

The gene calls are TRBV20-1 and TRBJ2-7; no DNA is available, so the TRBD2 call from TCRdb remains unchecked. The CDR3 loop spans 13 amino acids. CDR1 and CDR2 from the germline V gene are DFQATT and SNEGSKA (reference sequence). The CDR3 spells CSARARTSNEQYF.

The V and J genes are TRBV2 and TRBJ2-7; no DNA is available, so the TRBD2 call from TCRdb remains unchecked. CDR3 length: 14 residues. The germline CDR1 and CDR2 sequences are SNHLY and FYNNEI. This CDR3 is CASRPSGTRDEQYF.

CDR3 in amino acids: CASSSDFRSVNEQFF. The chain couples TRBV5-1 to TRBJ2-1. The CDR3 is 15 residues long. Germline V gene data show CDR1 as SGHRS and CDR2 as YFSETQ.

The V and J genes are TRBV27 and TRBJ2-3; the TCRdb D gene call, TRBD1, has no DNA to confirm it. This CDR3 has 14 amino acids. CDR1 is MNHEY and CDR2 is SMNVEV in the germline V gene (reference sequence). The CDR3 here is CASEFSPGPDTQYF.

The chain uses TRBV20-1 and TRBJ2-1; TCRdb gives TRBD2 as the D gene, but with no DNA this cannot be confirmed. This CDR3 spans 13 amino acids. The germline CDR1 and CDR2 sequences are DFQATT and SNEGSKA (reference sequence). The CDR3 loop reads CSALRTSGNEQFF.

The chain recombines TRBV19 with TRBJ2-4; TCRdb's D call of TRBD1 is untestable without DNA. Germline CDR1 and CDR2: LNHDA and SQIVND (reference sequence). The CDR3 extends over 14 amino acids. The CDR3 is CASSIDGQGDIQYF.

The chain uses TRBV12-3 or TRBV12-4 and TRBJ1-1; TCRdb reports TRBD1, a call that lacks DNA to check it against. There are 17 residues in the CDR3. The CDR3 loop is CASRRGQGRLMNTEAFF.